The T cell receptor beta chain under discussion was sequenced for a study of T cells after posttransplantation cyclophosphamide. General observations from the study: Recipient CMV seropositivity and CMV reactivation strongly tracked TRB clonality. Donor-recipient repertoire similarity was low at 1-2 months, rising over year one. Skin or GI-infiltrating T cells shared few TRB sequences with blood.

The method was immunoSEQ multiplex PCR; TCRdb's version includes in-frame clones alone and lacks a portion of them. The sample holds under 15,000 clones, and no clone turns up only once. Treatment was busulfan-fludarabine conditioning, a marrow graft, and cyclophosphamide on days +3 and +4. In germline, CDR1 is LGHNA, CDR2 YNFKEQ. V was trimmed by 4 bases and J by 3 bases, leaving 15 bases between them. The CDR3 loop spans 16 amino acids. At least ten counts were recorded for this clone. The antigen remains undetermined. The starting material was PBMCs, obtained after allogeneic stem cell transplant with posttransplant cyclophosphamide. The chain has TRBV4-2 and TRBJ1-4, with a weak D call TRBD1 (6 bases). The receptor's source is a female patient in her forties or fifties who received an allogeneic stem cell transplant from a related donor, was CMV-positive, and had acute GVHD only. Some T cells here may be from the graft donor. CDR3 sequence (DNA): TGTGCCAGCAGCCGGACACAGGGTTGGGCTAATGAAAAACTGTTTTTT. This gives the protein CASSRTQGWANEKLFF.